This T cell receptor beta chain was identified in a study of cytomegalovirus exposure and HLA in healthy donors. Background on the study: Prior work identified roughly 120 million unique TCR beta sequences in some 200 million T cells.

V dropped 7 bases and J dropped 4 bases, with 14 bases sitting between them. CDR3 length equals 14 residues. The germline gives CDR1 MDHEN, CDR2 SYDVKM. With respect to this clone: Antigen unknown.

Overall study findings and caveats: Later on, analysis showed that most CMV-associated TCR beta chains appeared to be HLA-restricted. The classifier reportedly diagnosed cytomegalovirus status with high sensitivity and specificity. The authors later linked a missense DCLRE1C variant to TCR beta V- and J-gene trimming.

The study ran its PCR with 60 Vbeta and 13 Jbeta primers. This table comes from immunoSEQ multiplex PCR, and its TCRdb copy is limited to in-frame clones, with some not included. The sample lists 100,000 to 150,000 clones; roughly 80% were seen once. The sample comprised PBMCs. The rearrangement uses TRBV28 and TRBJ1-3; D unresolved. This receptor was identified in a male donor in good health and CMV-seronegative. The CDR3 coding sequence is TGTGCCAGCACGTGGTCTGAAGCGGGAAACACCATATATTTT. It specifies CASTWSEAGNTIYF.